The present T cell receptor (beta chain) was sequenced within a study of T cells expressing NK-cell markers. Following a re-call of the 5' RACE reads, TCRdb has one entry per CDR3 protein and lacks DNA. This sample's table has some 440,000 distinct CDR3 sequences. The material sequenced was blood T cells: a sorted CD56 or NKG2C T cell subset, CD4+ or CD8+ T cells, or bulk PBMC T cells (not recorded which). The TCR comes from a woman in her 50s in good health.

CDR3: CASSVTPPGLAGGEQFF. The V gene is TRBV12-3 or TRBV12-4, the J gene TRBJ2-1; TCRdb indicates TRBD2, and absent DNA this call remains unverified. The CDR3 length is 17 residues.